A selection of T cell receptor beta chains follows, all from one sample in a study of shared clonotypes between healthy human individuals. Repertoires were generated with immunoSEQ multiplex PCR, while TCRdb's copy carries only in-frame clones and drops some. The sample has about 680,000 clones, 92% seen once. Sequencing input: naive CD8+ T cells sorted from blood. These receptors came from a young man in good health. Both conserved end residues are part of each CDR3. A D gene is named only where the DNA matches it firmly. Rows give clone size only sometimes, using once, few, many, or a class for an expanded clone.

d_gene,abundance,len,v_gene,j_gene,CDR3nt,CDR3aa
-,-,13,TRBV7-8,TRBJ2-7,TGTGCCAGCAGCTTCGGAGGGGGCTACGAGCAGTACTTC,CASSFGGGYEQYF
-,-,16,TRBV2,TRBJ2-5,TGTGCCAGCAGTGAATGGATAGCGGTCACCCAAGAGACCCAGTACTTC,CASSEWIAVTQETQYF
-,-,13,TRBV7-2,TRBJ2-7,TGTGCCAGCAGCCCCGGACTAACCTACGAGCAGTACTTC,CASSPGLTYEQYF
-,-,16,TRBV2,TRBJ2-3,TGTGCCAGCAGTGGAGAAAGGGACTCGACGGAGGATACGCAGTATTTT,CASSGERDSTEDTQYF
-,-,16,TRBV6-5,TRBJ2-7,TGTGCCAGCAGTTACTCGAGGTCGGGATGGAAGTACGAGCAGTACTTC,CASSYSRSGWKYEQYF
TRBD2,-,14,TRBV25-1,TRBJ2-5,TGTGCCAGCAGTGTAGCGGGGCTCGGAGAGACCCAGTACTTC,CASSVAGLGETQYF
-,-,15,TRBV4-1,TRBJ2-7,TGCGCCAGCAGCCAAGATAGGGGACCGACCTACGAGCAGTACTTC,CASSQDRGPTYEQYF
-,-,13,TRBV28,TRBJ2-7,TGTGCCAGCAGTGCGGCCCCCACCTACGAGCAGTACTTC,CASSAAPTYEQYF
TRBD2,-,17,TRBV19,TRBJ2-1,TGTGCCAGTAGTATAGGCGCGGGGGTAGCGGGAGAGGATGAGCAGTTCTTC,CASSIGAGVAGEDEQFF
-,-,12,TRBV6-5,TRBJ2-7,TGTGCCAGCAGTCCACTCCGGTCGGACCAGTACTTC,CASSPLRSDQYF
TRBD1,-,13,TRBV29-1,TRBJ1-2,TGCAGCGCCAGAGTGACAGGGGAAGATGGCTACACCTTC,CSARVTGEDGYTF
-,-,14,TRBV9,TRBJ1-2,TGTGCCAGCAGCGTAGTCATGGCAGGGGACGGCTACACCTTC,CASSVVMAGDGYTF
-,-,13,TRBV5-1,TRBJ2-7,TGCGCCAGCAAGAGCGGACCCCCCTACGAGCAGTACTTC,CASKSGPPYEQYF
TRBD2,-,15,TRBV5-5,TRBJ2-3,TGTGCCAGCAGCGGAGGGGGACTAGTCACAGATACGCAGTATTTT,CASSGGGLVTDTQYF
-,-,14,TRBV14,TRBJ2-6,TGTGCCACCTTGATTCGCTCTGGGGCCAACGTCCTGACTTTC,CATLIRSGANVLTF
-,-,14,TRBV9,TRBJ2-7,TGTGCCAGCAGCGTAGGGGGCGGAACCTACGAGCAGTACTTC,CASSVGGGTYEQYF
TRBD2,-,19,TRBV7-9,TRBJ2-3,TGTGCCAGCAGCCCGAGTACTAGCGGGAGGAGGGGTTTCGCAGATACGCAGTATTTT,CASSPSTSGRRGFADTQYF
TRBD2,-,16,TRBV4-1,TRBJ2-3,TGCGCCAGCAGCCAAGATATACTAGCGGGGCGGGATACGCAGTATTTT,CASSQDILAGRDTQYF
-,-,14,TRBV28,TRBJ1-5,TGTGCCATTGCGGTTACGGGGGGCAATCAGCCCCAGCATTTT,CAIAVTGGNQPQHF
TRBD2,-,15,TRBV7-2,TRBJ2-1,TGTGCCAGCAGCTGGGGACTAGCGGGAGGCCATGAGCAGTTCTTC,CASSWGLAGGHEQFF
TRBD1,-,15,TRBV7-2,TRBJ2-1,TGTGCCACCTCGAACGCCGGGACAGGGAGCAATGAGCAGTTCTTC,CATSNAGTGSNEQFF
-,-,14,TRBV29-1,TRBJ2-3,TGCAGCGTTGGGGGTGGGGGTCGGGAGGATACGCAGTATTTT,CSVGGGGREDTQYF
-,-,15,TRBV19,TRBJ2-3,TGTGCCAGTAGTATCGGGGCAGGGGGGTCAGATACGCAGTATTTT,CASSIGAGGSDTQYF
-,-,13,TRBV7-9,TRBJ1-2,TGTGCCAGCAGCCACCGCGATAACTATGGCTACACCTTC,CASSHRDNYGYTF
-,-,15,TRBV19,TRBJ2-1,TGTGCCAGTAGTATTTCCTGGAACTCCTACAATGAGCAGTTCTTC,CASSISWNSYNEQFF
TRBD1,-,14,TRBV6-1,TRBJ2-7,TGTGCCAGCAGTGGACAGGGAGTTAGCCACGAGCAGTACTTC,CASSGQGVSHEQYF
TRBD1,-,17,TRBV28,TRBJ2-1,TGTGCCAGCAGTGTACGATGGACAGGGAGGTCCTACAATGAGCAGTTCTTC,CASSVRWTGRSYNEQFF
-,-,15,TRBV6-6,TRBJ2-5,TGTGCCAGCAGTTACGGCCAGAATTTACAAGAGACCCAGTACTTC,CASSYGQNLQETQYF
-,-,14,TRBV27,TRBJ2-3,TGTGCCAGCAGTTTCACGAGGGGGGCGGATACGCAGTATTTT,CASSFTRGADTQYF
-,-,15,TRBV18,TRBJ2-3,TGTGCCAGCTCCCGAGGGGGGTCTAGCACAGATACGCAGTATTTT,CASSRGGSSTDTQYF
-,few,15,TRBV9,TRBJ2-7,TGTGCCAGCAGCGTAGCAGGCGGGATGAGGTACGAGCAGTACTTC,CASSVAGGMRYEQYF
TRBD1,-,16,TRBV5-4,TRBJ2-1,TGTGCCAGCAGCGTCTCCGGGACAGGTCTAACGTATGAGCAGTTCTTC,CASSVSGTGLTYEQFF
TRBD1,-,17,TRBV29-1,TRBJ2-7,TGCAGCGCAGTCGGGGCGTGGAGGACAGGGAGGACCCACGAGCAGTACTTC,CSAVGAWRTGRTHEQYF
-,-,14,TRBV7-9,TRBJ2-5,TGTGCCAGCAGCTTAGAAGTCGGTCCAGAGACCCAGTACTTC,CASSLEVGPETQYF
-,-,15,TRBV2,TRBJ2-1,TGTGCCAGCAGTGGCGGCGGGGTCTCCTACAATGAGCAGTTCTTC,CASSGGGVSYNEQFF
-,-,14,TRBV29-1,TRBJ2-1,TGCAGCGTTCTAAGGGAGGCGATCGTCAATGAGCAGTTCTTC,CSVLREAIVNEQFF
TRBD1,-,15,TRBV5-4,TRBJ2-7,TGTGCCAGCAGCCCTATCCCGGGACAGGGCAACGAGCAGTACTTC,CASSPIPGQGNEQYF
-,-,13,TRBV29-1,TRBJ1-2,TGCAGCGTTGTCGAGGGGAGCAACTATGGCTACACCTTC,CSVVEGSNYGYTF
TRBD2,-,18,TRBV5-1,TRBJ2-3,TGCGCCAGCAGCCCTAGGACTAGCGGACATACCAACACAGATACGCAGTATTTT,CASSPRTSGHTNTDTQYF
TRBD2,-,15,TRBV4-3,TRBJ2-1,TGCGCCAGCAGCCCCCTAGCGGGAGGTTACAATGAGCAGTTCTTC,CASSPLAGGYNEQFF
-,-,10,TRBV25-1,TRBJ2-5,TGTGCCAGCAGCCGAGAGACCCAGTACTTC,CASSRETQYF
-,-,15,TRBV6-6,TRBJ1-4,TGTGCCAGCAGGAAAATAGGAGATTGGAATGAAAAACTGTTTTTT,CASRKIGDWNEKLFF
-,once,17,TRBV5-5,TRBJ1-5,TGTGCCAGCAGCCGTGGCTCGGGACACCGGACGGATCAGCCCCAGCATTTT,CASSRGSGHRTDQPQHF
-,-,12,TRBV2,TRBJ2-7,TGTGCCAGCACCGGGGATTCTTACGAGCAGTACTTC,CASTGDSYEQYF
TRBD2,-,14,TRBV14,TRBJ2-7,TGTGCCAGCAGCCATGGGGGGGAACCCTACGAGCAGTACTTC,CASSHGGEPYEQYF
TRBD1,-,15,TRBV7-6,TRBJ2-2,TGTGCCAGCAGCTTAGCAGGGGGCCACGTCGGGGAGCTGTTTTTT,CASSLAGGHVGELFF
-,-,15,TRBV7-9,TRBJ1-2,TGTGCCAGCAGCTTAGAGGAGACAGCGGCCTATGGCTACACCTTC,CASSLEETAAYGYTF
TRBD1,few,13,TRBV2,TRBJ1-2,TGTGCCAGCAGTGCCGGACAGGGGCCTGGCTACACCTTC,CASSAGQGPGYTF
-,-,13,TRBV7-9,TRBJ2-5,TGTGCCAGCAGCACGGGGGTCCAAGAGACCCAGTACTTC,CASSTGVQETQYF
-,-,16,TRBV4-1,TRBJ2-7,TGCGCCAGCAGCCAAGATGGGGAGACAGAGGGGTACGAGCAGTACTTC,CASSQDGETEGYEQYF
TRBD2,once,14,TRBV10-2,TRBJ2-2,TGCGCCAGCAAGACTAGCGGGAGTTCCGGGGAGCTGTTTTTT,CASKTSGSSGELFF
TRBD1,-,16,TRBV7-6,TRBJ2-2,TGTGCCAGCAGCTTTTCCGGGACAGGAAGGTCCGGGGAGCTGTTTTTT,CASSFSGTGRSGELFF
-,-,16,TRBV7-8,TRBJ1-2,TGTGCCAGCAGCTTAAGGATAGGAAAGGAGATCTATGGCTACACCTTC,CASSLRIGKEIYGYTF
TRBD1,-,13,TRBV7-8,TRBJ2-7,TGTGCCAGCACGACAGGGTTCTCCTACGAGCAGTACTTC,CASTTGFSYEQYF
-,-,15,TRBV5-6,TRBJ2-1,TGTGCCAGCAGCTCCCGGGAGAGCTCCTACAATGAGCAGTTCTTC,CASSSRESSYNEQFF
-,-,12,TRBV7-9,TRBJ2-7,TGTGCCAGCAGCTCCCCCTACTACGAGCAGTACTTC,CASSSPYYEQYF
-,-,11,TRBV5-4,TRBJ2-1,TGTGCCAGCAGCTGGAGGGATGAGCAGTTCTTC,CASSWRDEQFF